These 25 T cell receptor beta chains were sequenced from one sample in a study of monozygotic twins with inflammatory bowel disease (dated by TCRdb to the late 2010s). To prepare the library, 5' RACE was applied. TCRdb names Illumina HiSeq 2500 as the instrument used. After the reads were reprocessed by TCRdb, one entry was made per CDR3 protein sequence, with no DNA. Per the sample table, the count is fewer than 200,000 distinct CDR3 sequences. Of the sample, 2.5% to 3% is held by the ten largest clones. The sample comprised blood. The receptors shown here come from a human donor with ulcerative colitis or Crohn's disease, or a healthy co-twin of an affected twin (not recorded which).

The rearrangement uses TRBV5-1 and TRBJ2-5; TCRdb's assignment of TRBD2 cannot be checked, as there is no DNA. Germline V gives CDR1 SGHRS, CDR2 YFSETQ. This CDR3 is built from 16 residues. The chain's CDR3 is CASSLGGLASGETQYF. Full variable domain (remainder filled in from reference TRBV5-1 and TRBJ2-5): KAGVTQTPRYLIKTRGQQVTLSCSPISGHRSVSWYQQTPGQGLQFLFEYFSETQRNKGNFPGRFSGRQFSNSRSEMNVSTLELGDSALYLCASSLGGLASGETQYFGPGTRLLVL.

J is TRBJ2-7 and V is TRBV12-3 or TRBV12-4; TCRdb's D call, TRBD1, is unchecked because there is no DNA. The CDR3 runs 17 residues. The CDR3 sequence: CASSRVLQVNYPYEQYF.

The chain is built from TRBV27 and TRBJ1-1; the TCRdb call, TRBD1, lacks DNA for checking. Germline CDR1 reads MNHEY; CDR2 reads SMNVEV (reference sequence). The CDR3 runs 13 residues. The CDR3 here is CASSLNGPGEAFF.

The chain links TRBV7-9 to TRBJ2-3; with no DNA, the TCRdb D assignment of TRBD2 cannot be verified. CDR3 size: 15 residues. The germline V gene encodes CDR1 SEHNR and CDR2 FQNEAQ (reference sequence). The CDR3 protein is CASSTVAGGTDTQYF.

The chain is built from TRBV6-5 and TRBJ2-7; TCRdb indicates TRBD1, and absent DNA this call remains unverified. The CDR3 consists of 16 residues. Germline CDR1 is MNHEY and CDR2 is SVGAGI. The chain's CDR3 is CASSYGALGGAYEQYF.

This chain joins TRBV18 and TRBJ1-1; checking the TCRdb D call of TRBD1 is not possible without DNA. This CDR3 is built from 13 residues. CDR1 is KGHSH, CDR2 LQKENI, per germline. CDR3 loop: CASSEGRSTEAFF. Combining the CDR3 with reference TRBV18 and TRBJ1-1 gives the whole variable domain NAGVMQNPRHLVRRRGQEARLRCSPMKGHSHVYWYRQLPEEGLKFMVYLQKENIIDESGMPKERFSAEFPKEGPSILRIQQVVRGDSAAYFCASSEGRSTEAFFGQGTRLTVV.

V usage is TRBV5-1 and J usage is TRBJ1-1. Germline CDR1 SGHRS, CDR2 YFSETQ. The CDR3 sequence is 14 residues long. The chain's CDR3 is CASSLGGLYTEAFF.

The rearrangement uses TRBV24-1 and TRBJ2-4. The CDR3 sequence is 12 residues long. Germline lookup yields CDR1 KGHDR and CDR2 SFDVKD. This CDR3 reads CATSDLTNIQYF.

This CDR3 reads CASSLDPHTSGSGRDEQFF. The J gene is TRBJ2-1, the V gene TRBV28; the TCRdb call, TRBD2, lacks DNA for checking. Germline V gives CDR1 MDHEN, CDR2 SYDVKM. This CDR3 has 19 residues.

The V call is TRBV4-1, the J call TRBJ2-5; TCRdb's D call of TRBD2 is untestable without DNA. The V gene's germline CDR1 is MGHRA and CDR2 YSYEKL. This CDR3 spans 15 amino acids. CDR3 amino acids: CASSQGGTREETQYF.

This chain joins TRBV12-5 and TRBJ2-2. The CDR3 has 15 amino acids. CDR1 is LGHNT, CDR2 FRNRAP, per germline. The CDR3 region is CASGSATANTGELFF. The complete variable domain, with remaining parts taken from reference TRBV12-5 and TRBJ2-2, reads DARVTQTPRHKVTEMGQEVTMRCQPILGHNTVFWYRQTMMQGLELLAYFRNRAPLDDSGMPKDRFSAEMPDATLATLKIQPSEPRDSAVYFCASGSATANTGELFFGEGSRLTVL.

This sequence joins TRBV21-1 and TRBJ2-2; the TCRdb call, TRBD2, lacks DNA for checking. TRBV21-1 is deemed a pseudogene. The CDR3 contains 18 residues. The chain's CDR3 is CASSKEGTGPSNTGELFF.

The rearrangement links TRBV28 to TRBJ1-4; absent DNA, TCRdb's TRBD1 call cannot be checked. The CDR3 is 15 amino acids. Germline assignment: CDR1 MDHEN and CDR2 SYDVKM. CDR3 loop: CASSFNRGLYEKLFF.

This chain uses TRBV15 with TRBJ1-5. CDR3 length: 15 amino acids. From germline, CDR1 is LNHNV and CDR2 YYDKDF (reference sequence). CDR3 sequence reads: CATRMGPVPNQPQHF. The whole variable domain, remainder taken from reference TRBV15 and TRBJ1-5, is DAMVIQNPRYQVTQFGKPVTLSCSQTLNHNVMYWYQQKSSQAPKLLFHYYDKDFNNEADTPDNFQSRRPNTSFCFLDIRSPGLGDTAMYLCATRMGPVPNQPQHFGDGTRLSIL.

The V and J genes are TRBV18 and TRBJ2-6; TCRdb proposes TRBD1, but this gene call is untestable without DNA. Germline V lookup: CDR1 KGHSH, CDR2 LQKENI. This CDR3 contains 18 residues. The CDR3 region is CASSPLGAVSSGANVLTF. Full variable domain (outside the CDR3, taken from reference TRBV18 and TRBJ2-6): NAGVMQNPRHLVRRRGQEARLRCSPMKGHSHVYWYRQLPEEGLKFMVYLQKENIIDESGMPKERFSAEFPKEGPSILRIQQVVRGDSAAYFCASSPLGAVSSGANVLTFGAGSRLTVL.

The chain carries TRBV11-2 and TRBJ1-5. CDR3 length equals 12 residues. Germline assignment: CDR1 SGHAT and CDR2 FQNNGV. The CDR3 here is CASSRVNQPQHF.

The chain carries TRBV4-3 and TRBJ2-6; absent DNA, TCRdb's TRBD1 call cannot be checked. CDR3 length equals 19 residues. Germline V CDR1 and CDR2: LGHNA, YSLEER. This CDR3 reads CASSQEQTGGKAGANVLTF.

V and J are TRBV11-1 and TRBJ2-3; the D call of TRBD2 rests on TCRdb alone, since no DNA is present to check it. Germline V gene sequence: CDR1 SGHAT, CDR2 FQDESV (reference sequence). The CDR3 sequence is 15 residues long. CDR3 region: CASTFTAGYTDTQYF.

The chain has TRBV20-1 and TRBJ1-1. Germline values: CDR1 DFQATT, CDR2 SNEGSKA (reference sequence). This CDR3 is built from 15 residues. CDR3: CSARAFGWGDTEAFF.

CDR3 sequence reads: CASTLAGARTDTQYF. This chain links TRBV6-1 with TRBJ2-3; without DNA, the TCRdb call of TRBD2 cannot be checked. Germline lookup yields CDR1 MNHNS and CDR2 SASEGT. CDR3 length equals 15 residues.

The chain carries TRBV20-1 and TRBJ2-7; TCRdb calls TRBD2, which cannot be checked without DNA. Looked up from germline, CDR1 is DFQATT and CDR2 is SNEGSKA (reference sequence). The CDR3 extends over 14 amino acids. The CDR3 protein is CSARVGLGTYEQYF.

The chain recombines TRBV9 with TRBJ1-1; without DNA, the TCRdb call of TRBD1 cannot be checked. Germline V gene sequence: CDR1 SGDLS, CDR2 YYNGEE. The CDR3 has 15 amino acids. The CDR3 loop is CASSVDGRGVTEAFF.

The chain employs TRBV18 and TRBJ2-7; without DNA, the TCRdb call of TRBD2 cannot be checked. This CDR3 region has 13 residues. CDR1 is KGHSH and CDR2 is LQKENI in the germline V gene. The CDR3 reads CASSPRNTEGQYF.

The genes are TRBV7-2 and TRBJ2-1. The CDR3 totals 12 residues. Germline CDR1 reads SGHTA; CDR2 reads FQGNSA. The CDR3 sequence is CASRPVSGEQFF.

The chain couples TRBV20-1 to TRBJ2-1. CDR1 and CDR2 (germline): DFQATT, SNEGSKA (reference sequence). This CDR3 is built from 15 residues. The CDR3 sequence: CSAREKTSFYNEQFF.